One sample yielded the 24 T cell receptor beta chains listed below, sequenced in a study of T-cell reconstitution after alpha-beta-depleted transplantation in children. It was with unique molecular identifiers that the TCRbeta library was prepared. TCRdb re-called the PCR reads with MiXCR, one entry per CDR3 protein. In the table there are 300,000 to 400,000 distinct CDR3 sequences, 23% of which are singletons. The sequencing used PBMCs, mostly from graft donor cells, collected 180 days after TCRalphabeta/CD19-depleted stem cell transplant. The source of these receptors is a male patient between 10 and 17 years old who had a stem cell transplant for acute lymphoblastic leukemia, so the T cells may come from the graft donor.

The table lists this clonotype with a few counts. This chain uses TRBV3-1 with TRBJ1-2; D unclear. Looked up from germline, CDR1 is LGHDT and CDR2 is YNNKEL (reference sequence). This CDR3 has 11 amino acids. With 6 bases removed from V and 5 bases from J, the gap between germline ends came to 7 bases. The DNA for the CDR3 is TGTGCCAGCAGTACTTATTATGGCTACACCTTC. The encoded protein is CASSTYYGYTF.

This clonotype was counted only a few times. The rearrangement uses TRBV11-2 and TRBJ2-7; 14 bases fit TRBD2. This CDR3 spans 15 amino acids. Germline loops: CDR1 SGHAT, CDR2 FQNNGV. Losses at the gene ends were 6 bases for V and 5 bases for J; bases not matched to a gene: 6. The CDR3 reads CASRLGTSGSNEQYF. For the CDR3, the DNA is TGTGCCAGCAGACTGGGGACTAGCGGGAGCAACGAGCAGTACTTC.

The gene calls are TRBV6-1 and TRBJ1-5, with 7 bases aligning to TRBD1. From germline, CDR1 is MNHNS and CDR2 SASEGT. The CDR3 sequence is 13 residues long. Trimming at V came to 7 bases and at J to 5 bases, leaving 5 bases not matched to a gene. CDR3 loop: CASTQGIDQPQHF. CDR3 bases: TGTGCCAGCACACAGGGGATCGATCAGCCCCAGCATTTT.

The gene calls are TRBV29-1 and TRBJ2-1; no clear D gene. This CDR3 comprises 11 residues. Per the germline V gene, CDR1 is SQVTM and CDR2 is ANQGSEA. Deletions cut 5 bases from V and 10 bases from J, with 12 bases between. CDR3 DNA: TGCAGCGTTACCCTTCCCGGGGAGCAGTTCTTC. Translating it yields CSVTLPGEQFF.

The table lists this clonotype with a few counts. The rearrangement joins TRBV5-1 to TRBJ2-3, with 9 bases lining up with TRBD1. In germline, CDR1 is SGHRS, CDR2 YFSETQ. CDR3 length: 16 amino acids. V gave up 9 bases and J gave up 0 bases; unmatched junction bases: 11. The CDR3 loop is CATTLTGGTSTDTQYF. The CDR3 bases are TGCGCCACCACGCTGACAGGGGGGACTAGCACAGATACGCAGTATTTT.

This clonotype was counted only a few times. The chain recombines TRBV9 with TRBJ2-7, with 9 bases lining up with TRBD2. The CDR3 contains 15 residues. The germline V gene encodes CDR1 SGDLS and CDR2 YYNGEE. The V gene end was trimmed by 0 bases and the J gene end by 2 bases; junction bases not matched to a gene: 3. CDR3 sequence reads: CASSVGAGGPYEQYF. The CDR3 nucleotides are TGTGCCAGCAGCGTAGGGGCGGGAGGGCCCTACGAGCAGTACTTC.

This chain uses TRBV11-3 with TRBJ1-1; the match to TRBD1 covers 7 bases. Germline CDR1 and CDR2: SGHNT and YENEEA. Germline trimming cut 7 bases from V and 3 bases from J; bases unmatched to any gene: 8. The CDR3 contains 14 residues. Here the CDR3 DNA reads TGTGCCAGCAAGGTAGGGGGCCCGGACACTGAAGCTTTCTTT. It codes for CASKVGGPDTEAFF.

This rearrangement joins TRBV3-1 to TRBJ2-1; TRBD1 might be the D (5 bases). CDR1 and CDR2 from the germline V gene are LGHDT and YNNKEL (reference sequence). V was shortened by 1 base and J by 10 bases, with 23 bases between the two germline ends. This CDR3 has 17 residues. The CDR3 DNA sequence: TGTGCCAGCAGCCAAGCCCTTTTGGGGCAAAGCAATATCGAGCAGTTCTTC. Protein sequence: CASSQALLGQSNIEQFF.

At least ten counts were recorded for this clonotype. The CDR3 protein is CASTKGGTGTEAFF. DNA of the CDR3: TGCGCCAGCACGAAAGGGGGTACGGGCACTGAAGCTTTCTTT. This chain joins TRBV5-1 and TRBJ1-1, with D perhaps matching TRBD1 (6 bases). The CDR3 spans 14 residues. Trimming removed 6 bases from V and 4 bases from J, with 16 bases in between. Germline assignment: CDR1 SGHRS and CDR2 YFSETQ. The full variable domain, rest sourced from reference TRBV5-1 and TRBJ1-1, is KAGVTQTPRYLIKTRGQQVTLSCSPISGHRSVSWYQQTPGQGLQFLFEYFSETQRNKGNFPGRFSGRQFSNSRSEMNVSTLELGDSALYLCASTKGGTGTEAFFGQGTRLTVV.

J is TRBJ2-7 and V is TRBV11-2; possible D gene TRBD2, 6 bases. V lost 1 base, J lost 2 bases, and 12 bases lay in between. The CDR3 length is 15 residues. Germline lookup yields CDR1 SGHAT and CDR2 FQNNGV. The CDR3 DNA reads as TGTGCCAGCAGCTTAGCTGATAGCGGCACCTACGAGCAGTACTTC. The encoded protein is CASSLADSGTYEQYF. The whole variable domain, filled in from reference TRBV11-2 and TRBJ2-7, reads EAGVAQSPRYKIIEKRQSVAFWCNPISGHATLYWYQQILGQGPKLLIQFQNNGVVDDSQLPKDRFSAERLKGVDSTLKIQPAKLEDSAVYLCASSLADSGTYEQYFGPGTRLTVT.

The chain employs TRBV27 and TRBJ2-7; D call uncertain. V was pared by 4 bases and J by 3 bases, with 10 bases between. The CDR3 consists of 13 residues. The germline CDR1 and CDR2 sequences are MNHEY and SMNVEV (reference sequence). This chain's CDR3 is CASSYGLSYEQYF. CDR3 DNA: TGTGCCAGCAGTTACGGCCTCAGCTACGAGCAGTACTTC.

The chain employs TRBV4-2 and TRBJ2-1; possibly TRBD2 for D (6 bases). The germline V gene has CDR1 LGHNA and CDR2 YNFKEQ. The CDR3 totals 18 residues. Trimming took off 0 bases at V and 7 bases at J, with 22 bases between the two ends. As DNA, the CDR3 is TGTGCCAGCAGCCAAGATGGGGAGGTATTTGCAGGTGGGAATGAGCAGTTCTTC. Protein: CASSQDGEVFAGGNEQFF.

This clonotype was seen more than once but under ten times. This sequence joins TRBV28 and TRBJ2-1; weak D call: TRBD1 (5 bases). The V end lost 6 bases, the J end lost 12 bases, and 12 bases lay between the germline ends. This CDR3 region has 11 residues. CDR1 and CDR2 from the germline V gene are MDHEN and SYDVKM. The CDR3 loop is CASRAREWQFF. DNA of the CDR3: TGTGCCAGCAGGGCCAGGGAATGGCAGTTCTTC. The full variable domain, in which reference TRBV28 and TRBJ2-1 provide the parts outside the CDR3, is DVKVTQSSRYLVKRTGEKVFLECVQDMDHENMFWYRQDPGLGLRLIYFSYDVKMKEKGDIPEGYSVSREKKERFSLILESASTNQTSMYLCASRAREWQFFGPGTRLTVL.

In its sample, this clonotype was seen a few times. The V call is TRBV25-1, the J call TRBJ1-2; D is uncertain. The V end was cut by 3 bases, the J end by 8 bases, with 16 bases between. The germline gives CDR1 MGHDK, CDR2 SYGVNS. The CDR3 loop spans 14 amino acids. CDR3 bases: TGTGCCAGCAGTGACCCCGCTTCGAGGAACGGCTACACCTTC. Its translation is CASSDPASRNGYTF.

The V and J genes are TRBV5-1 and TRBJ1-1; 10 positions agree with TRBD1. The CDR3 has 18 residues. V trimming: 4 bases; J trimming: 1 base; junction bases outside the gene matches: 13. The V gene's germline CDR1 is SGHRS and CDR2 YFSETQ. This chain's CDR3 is CASSPWDRGGWENTEAFF. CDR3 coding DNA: TGCGCCAGCAGCCCCTGGGACAGGGGCGGCTGGGAGAACACTGAAGCTTTCTTT.

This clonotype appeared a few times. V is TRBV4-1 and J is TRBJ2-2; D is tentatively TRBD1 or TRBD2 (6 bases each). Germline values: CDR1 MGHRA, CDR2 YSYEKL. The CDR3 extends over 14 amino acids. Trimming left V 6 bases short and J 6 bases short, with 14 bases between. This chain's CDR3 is CASSFDRRAGELFF. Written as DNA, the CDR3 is TGCGCCAGCAGTTTCGACAGGAGGGCCGGGGAGCTGTTTTTT.

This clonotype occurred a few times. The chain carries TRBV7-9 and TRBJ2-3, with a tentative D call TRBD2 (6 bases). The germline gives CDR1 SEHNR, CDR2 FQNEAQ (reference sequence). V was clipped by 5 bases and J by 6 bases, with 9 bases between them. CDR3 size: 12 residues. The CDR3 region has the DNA TGTGCCAGCAGCCTACTAGCTGATACGCAGTATTTT. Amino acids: CASSLLADTQYF.

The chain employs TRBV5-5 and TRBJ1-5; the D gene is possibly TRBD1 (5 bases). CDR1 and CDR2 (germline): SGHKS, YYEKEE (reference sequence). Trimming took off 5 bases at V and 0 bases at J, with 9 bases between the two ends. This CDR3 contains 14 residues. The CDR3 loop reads CASRRDGSNQPQHF. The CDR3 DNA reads TGTGCCAGCAGGCGGGACGGTAGCAATCAGCCCCAGCATTTT.

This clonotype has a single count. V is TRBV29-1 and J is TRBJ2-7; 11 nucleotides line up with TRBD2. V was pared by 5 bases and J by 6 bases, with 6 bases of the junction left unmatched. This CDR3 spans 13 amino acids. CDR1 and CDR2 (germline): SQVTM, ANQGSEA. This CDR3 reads CSVSLAGGGEQYF. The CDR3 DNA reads TGCAGCGTTTCTCTAGCGGGAGGTGGCGAGCAGTACTTC.

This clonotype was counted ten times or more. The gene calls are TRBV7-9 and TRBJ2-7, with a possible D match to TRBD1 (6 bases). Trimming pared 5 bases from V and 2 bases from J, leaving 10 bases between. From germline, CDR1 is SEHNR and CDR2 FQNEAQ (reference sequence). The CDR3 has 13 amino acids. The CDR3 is CASSVGQPYEQYF. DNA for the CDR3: TGTGCCAGCAGCGTAGGACAGCCCTACGAGCAGTACTTC.

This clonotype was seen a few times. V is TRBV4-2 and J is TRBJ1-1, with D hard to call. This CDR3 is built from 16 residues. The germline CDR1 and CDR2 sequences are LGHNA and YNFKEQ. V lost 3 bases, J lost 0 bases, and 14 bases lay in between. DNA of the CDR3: TGTGCCAGCAGCCAGCGGGGTCATACCATGAACACTGAAGCTTTCTTT. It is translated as CASSQRGHTMNTEAFF.

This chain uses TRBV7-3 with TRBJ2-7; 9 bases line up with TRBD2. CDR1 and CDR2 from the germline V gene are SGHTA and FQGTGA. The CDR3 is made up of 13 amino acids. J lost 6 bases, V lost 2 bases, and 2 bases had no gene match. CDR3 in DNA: TGTGCCAGCAGCTTAGCGGGAGGGCTCGAGCAGTACTTC. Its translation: CASSLAGGLEQYF.

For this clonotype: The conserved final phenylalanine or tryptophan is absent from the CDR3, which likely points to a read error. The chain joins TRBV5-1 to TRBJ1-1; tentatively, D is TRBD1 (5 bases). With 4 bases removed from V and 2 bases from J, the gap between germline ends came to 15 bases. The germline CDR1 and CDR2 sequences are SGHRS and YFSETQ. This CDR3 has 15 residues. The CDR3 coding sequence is TGCGCCAGCAGCCACCCGGGACCGATAAACACTGAAGCTTTCGTT. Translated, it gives CASSHPGPINTEAFV.

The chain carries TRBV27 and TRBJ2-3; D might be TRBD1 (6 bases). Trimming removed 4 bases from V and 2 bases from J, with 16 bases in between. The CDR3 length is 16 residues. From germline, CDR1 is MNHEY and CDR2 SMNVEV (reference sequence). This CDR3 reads CASSSWGTPITDTQYF. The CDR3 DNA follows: TGTGCCAGCAGTTCCTGGGGGACACCGATCACAGATACGCAGTATTTT.